This T cell receptor beta chain was identified during a study of blood T cell repertoires in COVID-19. Overall study: Acute and convalescent COVID-19 specimens originated in the United States, Italy and Spain.

Trimming removed 6 bases from V and 2 bases from J, with 11 bases in between. The CDR3 runs 15 residues. CDR1 and CDR2 (germline): SGHTA, FQGNSA. The assay was immunoSEQ multiplex PCR, and TCRdb's table has in-frame clones only and misses some. In the table there are some 300,000 clones, 88% of which are singletons. The receptor's source is a woman aged 25 to 45 who had recovered from COVID-19. The sample consisted of peripheral blood. The chain is built from TRBV7-2 and TRBJ2-6; a weak D match, TRBD2 (6 bases). CDR3 DNA: TGTGCCAGCAGTCTAGGAGGGCCTGGGGCCAACGTCCTGACTTTC. It encodes CASSLGGPGANVLTF.